A selection of T cell receptor beta chains follows, all from one sample in a study of OX40 agonist ivuxolimab in advanced cancers. The assay was immunoSEQ multiplex PCR, and TCRdb's table has in-frame clones only and misses some. Of tens of thousands of clones in the sample, 90% to 95% are singletons; the top ten hold 9.6%. Sequenced material: CD4+ or CD8+ T cells sorted from blood, taken in a trial of the OX40 agonist ivuxolimab. The source of these receptors is an adult with an advanced solid tumor such as melanoma, head and neck, liver or kidney cancer. The CDR3 runs from the conserved cysteine through the conserved F or W. A D gene is named only where the DNA matches it firmly. Clone size is given for some rows only: seen once, a few or many times, or a class if the clone is expanded.

>.|TRBV4-2|14|TRBJ2-7|.
CASSQPGPYDEQYF
TGTGCCAGCAGCCAGCCCGGACCTTACGACGAGCAGTACTTC
>.|TRBV28|15|TRBJ2-7|.
CASSFGDTGSYEQYF
TGTGCCAGCAGTTTTGGGGACACCGGCTCCTACGAGCAGTACTTC
>.|TRBV7-9|16|TRBJ1-2|TRBD1
CASSRLTGGALYGYTF
TGTGCCAGCAGCCGCCTAACAGGGGGCGCATTATATGGCTACACCTTC
>.|TRBV19|17|TRBJ2-7|.
CASSPFGSDAGFYEQYF
TGTGCCAGTAGTCCATTCGGAAGCGACGCGGGGTTTTACGAGCAGTACTTC
>.|TRBV7-9|14|TRBJ2-7|.
CASSPPQGSHEQYF
TGTGCCAGCAGCCCGCCCCAGGGGAGCCACGAGCAGTACTTC
>.|TRBV2|14|TRBJ1-3|.
CASSSAPAGNTIYF
TGTGCCAGCAGTTCGGCCCCGGCTGGAAACACCATATATTTT
>few|TRBV28|16|TRBJ2-7|TRBD2
CASSLSYEREYYEQYF
TGTGCCAGCAGTTTATCCTACGAGCGGGAGTACTACGAGCAGTACTTC
>.|TRBV28|15|TRBJ2-7|TRBD1
CASSFDREISDEQYF
TGTGCCAGCAGTTTCGACAGGGAGATTTCGGACGAGCAGTACTTC
>.|TRBV18|15|TRBJ2-2|.
CASSLQDSSTGELFF
TGTGCCAGCTCCCTCCAGGACAGTTCCACCGGGGAGCTGTTTTTT
>.|TRBV2|17|TRBJ1-4|TRBD1
CASSTPLFQGAREKLFF
TGTGCCAGCAGCACCCCCCTTTTTCAGGGGGCGCGGGAAAAACTGTTTTTT
>.|TRBV5-4|14|TRBJ2-7|TRBD1
CASSLGTGLGEQYF
TGTGCCAGCAGCTTGGGGACAGGCCTGGGCGAGCAGTACTTC